A selection of T cell receptor beta chains follows, all from one sample in a study of blood T cell repertoires in COVID-19. Method: immunoSEQ multiplex PCR; TCRdb's copy keeps in-frame clones and lacks some. The repertoire holds about 300,000 clones, with approximately 85% as singletons. Sequencing used PBMCs or T cells enriched from blood (not recorded which). The receptors were sampled from a young man who had recovered from COVID-19. The CDR3 runs from the conserved cysteine through the conserved F or W. The order of the fields is clone size, D gene, V gene, J gene, CDR3 protein, CDR3 DNA. D genes are given only for firm matches. Clone size is stated in some rows and not others, as once, few, many or a class when expanded.

.	TRBD1	TRBV6-5	TRBJ1-2	CAYGTGGFYGYTF	TGTGCCTACGGGACAGGGGGCTTCTATGGCTACACCTTC
.	.	TRBV12-3/TRBV12-4	TRBJ1-2	CASSFRGKGGYTF	TGTGCCAGCAGTTTTCGGGGAAAAGGGGGCTACACCTTC
many	TRBD1	TRBV5-6	TRBJ2-3	CASSSGQDRTDTQYF	TGTGCCAGCAGTTCTGGACAGGACCGCACAGATACGCAGTATTTT
.	TRBD1	TRBV5-6	TRBJ1-6	CASSFGGGGGSPLHF	TGTGCCAGCAGCTTTGGAGGAGGGGGCGGTTCACCCCTCCACTTT
.	.	TRBV28	TRBJ1-2	CASSASGYTF	TGTGCCAGCAGTGCAAGCGGCTACACCTTC
.	.	TRBV5-1	TRBJ1-1	CASSLGGRNTEAFF	TGCGCCAGCAGCTTGGGAGGGAGGAACACTGAAGCTTTCTTT
.	.	TRBV19	TRBJ1-1	CASRTGYTEAFF	TGTGCCAGTAGGACAGGTTACACTGAAGCTTTCTTT
.	.	TRBV7-2	TRBJ2-1	CASSAGGVINEQFF	TGTGCCAGCAGCGCGGGTGGAGTTATTAATGAGCAGTTCTTC
once	.	TRBV7-9	TRBJ2-5	CASSLSWETQYF	TGTGCCAGCAGCCTATCGTGGGAGACCCAGTACTTC
.	.	TRBV9	TRBJ1-2	CASSAGDSRGDYTF	TGTGCCAGCAGCGCCGGGGACTCCCGCGGGGACTACACCTTC
.	.	TRBV6-5	TRBJ2-2	CASSPARDTGELFF	TGTGCCAGCAGTCCTGCGAGGGATACCGGGGAGCTGTTTTTT
once	.	TRBV6-5	TRBJ2-7	CASSWGPTGDEQYF	TGTGCCAGCAGTTGGGGACCGACAGGCGACGAGCAGTACTTC
.	.	TRBV5-4	TRBJ1-2	CASSLKTTGWGYTF	TGTGCCAGCAGCTTGAAAACAACGGGTTGGGGCTACACCTTC
.	.	TRBV6-2/TRBV6-3	TRBJ1-1	CASSYGLSTEAFF	TGTGCCAGCAGTTACGGACTTTCAACTGAAGCTTTCTTT
.	.	TRBV29-1	TRBJ2-7	CSVEDIQGRFGEQYF	TGCAGCGTTGAAGATATACAGGGCCGTTTTGGCGAGCAGTACTTC
.	TRBD2	TRBV5-8	TRBJ2-2	CASSSGGLAADTGELFF	TGTGCCAGCAGCTCGGGAGGGCTAGCGGCCGACACCGGGGAGCTGTTTTTT
once	.	TRBV7-8	TRBJ1-4	CASSLTRVTGGNEKLFF	TGTGCCAGCAGCTTAACTAGGGTAACCGGTGGGAATGAAAAACTGTTTTTT
.	.	TRBV9	TRBJ1-3	CASSVGAGTQGSGNTIYF	TGTGCCAGCAGCGTAGGCGCCGGGACTCAGGGCTCTGGAAACACCATATATTTT
once	.	TRBV11-2	TRBJ2-7	CASSFSLYEQYF	TGTGCCAGCAGCTTCTCTCTCTACGAGCAGTACTTC
.	TRBD2	TRBV5-4	TRBJ2-1	CASSTSGGVNEQFF	TGTGCCAGCAGCACTAGCGGGGGGGTGAATGAGCAGTTCTTC
.	.	TRBV19	TRBJ1-5	CASSIVVRGSNQPQHF	TGTGCCAGTAGTATCGTGGTTAGGGGGTCCAATCAGCCCCAGCATTTT
.	.	TRBV30	TRBJ1-1	CAWSVQRGYTEAFF	TGTGCCTGGAGTGTACAAAGGGGGTATACTGAAGCTTTCTTT